Presented here are 14 T cell receptor beta chains from one specimen sequenced in a study of control samples from healthy donors and cancer patients. The repertoire was sequenced with immunoSEQ multiplex PCR; TCRdb's copy has only in-frame clones and lacks some. The sample records about 73,000 clones, around nine tenths being singletons. The material sequenced was PBMCs. The receptors were gathered from a man aged 55 to 69 with lung cancer.

This sequence joins TRBV3-1 (or the pseudogene TRBV3-2) and TRBJ1-1, with D uncertain. Germline assignment: CDR1 LGHDT and CDR2 YNNKEL (reference sequence). V lost 5 bases and J lost 4, with 14 bases in between. CDR3 size: 14 residues. The CDR3 region has the DNA TGTGCCAGCAGCGGGAGGGATTTGAGCACTGAAGCTTTCTTT. Its protein is CASSGRDLSTEAFF.

This chain joins TRBV6-5 and TRBJ1-2, with D perhaps TRBD1 (6 bases). The CDR3 spans 14 residues. The germline V and J ends were trimmed by 6 bases and 6 bases, with 17 bases remaining between them. Germline V gene data show CDR1 as MNHEY and CDR2 as SVGAGI. The CDR3 protein is CASSILGGLDGYTF. Written as DNA, the CDR3 is TGTGCCAGCAGCATCCTAGGGGGGCTGGATGGCTACACCTTC.

The rearrangement uses TRBV18 and TRBJ1-1; 10 positions agree with TRBD1. CDR3 size: 16 residues. Per germline, CDR1 KGHSH and CDR2 LQKENI. V trimming: 5 bases; J trimming: 2 bases; junction bases outside the gene matches: 8. CDR3 sequence reads: CASSFSRDRGNTEAFF. The CDR3 nucleotides are TGTGCCAGCTCATTTTCCCGGGACAGGGGAAACACTGAAGCTTTCTTT.

This chain links TRBV5-6 with TRBJ2-3; D is unclear. V shed 3 bases and J shed 4 bases, with 9 bases lying between them. The CDR3 spans 13 residues. Germline V gene data show CDR1 as SGHDT and CDR2 as YYEEEE. CDR3 nucleotides: TGTGCCAGCAGCTCCGTTTTGTCAGATACGCAGTATTTT. Translated, it gives CASSSVLSDTQYF.

This clone was seen a single time. V gene TRBV11-2 combines with J gene TRBJ2-3; D possibly uses TRBD1 or TRBD2 (5 bases each). The CDR3 totals 15 residues. Per the germline V gene, CDR1 is SGHAT and CDR2 is FQNNGV. V gave up 5 bases and J gave up 2 bases, with 14 bases separating them. This CDR3 reads CASSPPGPYTDTQYF. CDR3 sequence (DNA): TGTGCCAGCAGCCCACCGGGACCTTACACAGATACGCAGTATTTT.

This chain joins TRBV15 and TRBJ1-4; D is possibly TRBD1 (6 bases). The CDR3 extends over 18 amino acids. V was shortened by 2 bases and J by 6 bases, with 22 bases between the two germline ends. CDR1 is LNHNV and CDR2 is YYDKDF in the germline V gene (reference sequence). The CDR3 region is CATSRRGIQAGGDEKLFF. The CDR3 DNA reads as TGTGCCACCAGCAGACGAGGGATTCAAGCCGGGGGCGATGAAAAACTGTTTTTT.

The chain has TRBV18 and TRBJ1-5, with a tentative D call TRBD1 (6 bases). Germline V gives CDR1 KGHSH, CDR2 LQKENI. Trimming left V 4 bases short and J 3 bases short, with 16 bases between. The CDR3 is 16 amino acids. CDR3 coding DNA: TGTGCCAGCTCACATGGGGGGCGAAGGGACAATCAGCCCCAGCATTTT. It is translated as CASSHGGRRDNQPQHF.

The J gene is TRBJ1-6, the V gene TRBV5-6, with D maybe TRBD1 (5 bases). V was cut by 4 bases and J by 4 bases, with 12 bases left in between. Germline V CDR1 and CDR2: SGHDT, YYEEEE. This CDR3 is built from 15 residues. CDR3 residues: CASSPGDLYNSPLHF. The CDR3, as DNA: TGTGCCAGCAGCCCTGGGGACCTATATAATTCACCCCTCCACTTT.

The chain joins TRBV7-5 to TRBJ1-2. TRBV7-5 is classified as a pseudogene. This CDR3 has 14 residues. CDR3 loop: CARSLKEGNYGYTF. The DNA of the CDR3 is TGTGCCAGAAGCTTAAAAGAGGGCAACTATGGCTACACCTTC.

The gene calls are TRBV9 and TRBJ2-3; no reliable D call. V lost 3 bases and J 1 base, leaving 9 bases between the germline ends. The germline V gene encodes CDR1 SGDLS and CDR2 YYNGEE. The CDR3 has 14 amino acids. CDR3 region: CASSDTSGTDTQYF. The CDR3 DNA follows: TGTGCCAGCAGCGATACCTCCGGCACAGATACGCAGTATTTT.

The chain employs TRBV4-1 and TRBJ1-6, with D perhaps TRBD1 (5 bases). Trimming removed 2 bases at V and 7 bases at J, with 15 bases between. Per germline, CDR1 MGHRA and CDR2 YSYEKL. The CDR3 is made up of 16 amino acids. The CDR3 sequence is CASSQTTGTVNSPLHF. CDR3 nucleotide sequence: TGCGCCAGCAGCCAAACTACCGGGACTGTAAATTCACCCCTCCACTTT.

J is TRBJ2-7 and V is TRBV7-3; D is undetermined. The V end was cut by 5 bases, the J end by 0 bases, with 14 bases between. CDR3 length equals 15 residues. Germline V gene lookup returns CDR1 SGHTA and CDR2 FQGTGA. The CDR3, as DNA: TGTGCCAGCAGCCCCCTTTGCGGAAGCTCCTACGAGCAGTACGTC. Protein sequence: CASSPLCGSSYEQYV.

V and J are TRBV24-1 and TRBJ2-1; D may be TRBD1 or TRBD2 (6 bases each). The CDR3 covers 15 residues. Germline V gene lookup returns CDR1 KGHDR and CDR2 SFDVKD. Trimming stripped 2 bases from V and 7 bases from J, with 14 bases between. CDR3 residues: CATSDSGGPTNEQFF. CDR3 nucleotide sequence: TGTGCCACCAGTGATTCCGGGGGCCCCACAAATGAGCAGTTCTTC.

The chain is built from TRBV14 and TRBJ1-5, with 8 bases matching TRBD1. The germline V gene has CDR1 SGHDN and CDR2 FVKESK. Germline trimming cut 1 base from V and 10 bases from J; bases unmatched to any gene: 9. The CDR3 spans 15 residues. CDR3: CASSQAGTGQVPQHF. For the CDR3, the DNA is TGTGCCAGCAGCCAAGCCGGGACAGGTCAAGTTCCCCAGCATTTT. The full variable domain, rest sourced from reference TRBV14 and TRBJ1-5, is EAGVTQFPSHSVIEKGQTVTLRCDPISGHDNLYWYRRVMGKEIKFLLHFVKESKQDESGMPNNRFLAERTGGTYSTLKVQPAELEDSGVYFCASSQAGTGQVPQHFGDGTRLSIL.